The next 30 T cell receptor beta chains were all read from a single sample in a study of control samples from healthy donors and cancer patients. Data came from immunoSEQ multiplex PCR; TCRdb stores just in-frame clones and leaves some out. The data contain roughly 120,000 clones, approximately 90% of them seen just once; the ten biggest clones take up about 1.1%. The specimen was PBMCs. Receptors were obtained from a woman between 45 and 60 years old with colorectal cancer.

The chain joins TRBV11-3 to TRBJ2-1; a possible D gene is TRBD2 (6 bases). V shed 3 bases and J shed 5 bases, with 11 bases lying between them. Germline CDR1 SGHNT, CDR2 YENEEA. The CDR3 sequence is 14 residues long. The DNA for the CDR3 is TGTGCCAGCAGCTTCGGGGGAAGGAACAATGAGCAGTTCTTC. It codes for CASSFGGRNNEQFF. The variable domain in full, with the rest retrieved from reference TRBV11-3 and TRBJ2-1, is EAGVVQSPRYKIIEKKQPVAFWCNPISGHNTLYWYLQNLGQGPELLIRYENEEAVDDSQLPKDRFSAERLKGVDSTLKIQPAELGDSAVYLCASSFGGRNNEQFFGPGTRLTVL.

The rearrangement uses TRBV13 and TRBJ2-5; 16 nucleotides line up with TRBD2. V shed 5 bases, J shed 2 bases, and the junction held 5 bases outside the gene matches. CDR3 size: 17 residues. Germline V gene sequence: CDR1 PRHDT, CDR2 FYEKMQ (reference sequence). Here the CDR3 reads CASSKGLAGGLQETQYF. The CDR3 coding sequence is TGTGCCAGCAGCAAGGGACTAGCGGGGGGGTTACAAGAGACCCAGTACTTC. Supplemented by reference TRBV13 and TRBJ2-5, the full variable domain reads AAGVIQSPRHLIKEKRETATLKCYPIPRHDTVYWYQQGPGQDPQFLISFYEKMQSDKGSIPDRFSAQQFSDYHSELNMSSLELGDSALYFCASSKGLAGGLQETQYFGPGTRLLVL.

The CDR3 loop reads CASSLISTDTQYF. The CDR3, as DNA: TGTGCCAGCAGCTTAATTAGCACAGATACGCAGTATTTT. This chain connects TRBV7-3 to TRBJ2-3; D is unresolved. This CDR3 has 13 amino acids. V was pared by 1 base and J by 0 bases, with 2 bases between. Germline V CDR1 and CDR2: SGHTA, FQGTGA.

The chain uses TRBV12-3 or TRBV12-4 and TRBJ1-1; D gene uncertain. This CDR3 comprises 12 residues. V shed 5 bases and J shed 6 bases, with 10 bases lying between them. CDR3 loop: CASSRWRSEAFF. In nucleotides, the CDR3 is TGTGCCAGCAGTAGGTGGAGGTCTGAAGCTTTCTTT.

J is TRBJ1-5 and V is TRBV7-8; D remains unclear. This CDR3 is built from 18 residues. Trimming removed 1 base at V and 2 bases at J, with 18 bases between. From germline, CDR1 is SGHVS and CDR2 FQNEAQ. The CDR3: CASSLETPLAVGNQPQHF. The CDR3 region has the DNA TGTGCCAGCAGCTTAGAAACGCCTTTGGCTGTGGGCAATCAGCCCCAGCATTTT.

This clone was recorded once. V usage is TRBV2 and J usage is TRBJ2-7, with D perhaps matching TRBD1 or TRBD2 (5 bases each). Trimming left V 2 bases short and J 1 base short, with 12 bases between. The CDR3 sequence is 15 residues long. The germline V gene has CDR1 SNHLY and CDR2 FYNNEI. CDR3 residues: CASSEIGAASYEQYF. In nucleotides, the CDR3 is TGTGCCAGCAGTGAAATCGGGGCCGCGTCCTACGAGCAGTACTTC.

This chain links TRBV5-6 with TRBJ2-5; no definite D call. V was clipped by 3 bases and J by 4 bases, with 4 bases between them. Germline V gene data show CDR1 as SGHDT and CDR2 as YYEEEE. This CDR3 has 11 amino acids. The chain's CDR3 is CASSSGETQYF. DNA for the CDR3: TGTGCCAGCAGCTCCGGAGAGACCCAGTACTTC.

The chain employs TRBV7-9 and TRBJ1-4; D call uncertain. The CDR3 has 19 amino acids. V lost 4 bases and J 8 bases, leaving 29 bases between the germline ends. CDR1 and CDR2 (germline): SEHNR, FQNEAQ (reference sequence). As DNA, the CDR3 is TGTGCCAGCAGCTCGCAACCCTTCCGACTTATCGAAAACGGGGAAAAACTGTTTTTT. Amino acid sequence: CASSSQPFRLIENGEKLFF.

This clone was picked up one time. The chain carries TRBV28 and TRBJ2-2; TRBD2 is a possible D gene (6 bases). This CDR3 contains 15 residues. Germline-derived CDR1 and CDR2 are MDHEN and SYDVKM. V gave up 6 bases and J gave up 0 bases, with 11 bases separating them. CDR3 amino acids: CASRRGGANTGELFF. In DNA, the CDR3 is TGTGCCAGCAGGAGGGGCGGGGCGAACACCGGGGAGCTGTTTTTT.

This clone was detected a few times. This chain joins TRBV28 and TRBJ2-5, with TRBD1 identical over 9 bases. Germline V gene sequence: CDR1 MDHEN, CDR2 SYDVKM. This CDR3 is built from 15 residues. The V segment lost 6 bases and the J segment 7 bases; nucleotides outside the gene matches: 12. The CDR3 loop reads CASSPPGQGRRTQYF. DNA of the CDR3: TGTGCCAGCAGCCCCCCCGGACAGGGGCGGAGGACCCAGTACTTC.

V and J are TRBV29-1 and TRBJ1-1; D unresolved. Per the germline V gene, CDR1 is SQVTM and CDR2 is ANQGSEA. The V end lost 7 bases, the J end lost 0 bases, and 12 bases lay between the germline ends. This CDR3 contains 13 residues. CDR3 protein: CSGKGDMNTEAFF. In DNA form, the CDR3 reads TGCAGCGGCAAAGGAGACATGAACACTGAAGCTTTCTTT.

The chain uses TRBV29-1 and TRBJ2-1, with 12 nucleotides matching TRBD2. The V gene's germline CDR1 is SQVTM and CDR2 ANQGSEA. The CDR3 loop spans 14 amino acids. Germline trimming cut 5 bases from V and 4 bases from J; bases unmatched to any gene: 3. DNA of the CDR3: TGCAGCGTTACTAGCGGGAGGACATACAATGAGCAGTTCTTC. Translating gives CSVTSGRTYNEQFF.

This chain joins TRBV24-1 and TRBJ2-3; the D is unclear. V was shortened by 3 bases and J by 1 base, with 10 bases between the two germline ends. Germline V gene sequence: CDR1 KGHDR, CDR2 SFDVKD. The CDR3 loop spans 15 amino acids. CDR3 loop: CATSDNIRGTDTQYF. CDR3 coding DNA: TGTGCCACCAGTGATAACATAAGAGGCACAGATACGCAGTATTTT.

This chain uses TRBV9 with TRBJ2-5; D ambiguous. The germline V gene has CDR1 SGDLS and CDR2 YYNGEE. Trimming stripped 1 base from V and 0 bases from J, with 4 bases between. The CDR3 consists of 13 residues. This chain's CDR3 is CASSVRDQETQYF. As DNA, the CDR3 is TGTGCCAGCAGCGTAAGGGACCAAGAGACCCAGTACTTC.

The rearrangement joins TRBV28 to TRBJ2-5, with 9 positions matching TRBD2. Germline CDR1 reads MDHEN; CDR2 reads SYDVKM. The CDR3 length is 16 residues. The J segment lost 4 bases and the V segment lost 4 bases, leaving 10 bases of the junction unmatched. CDR3 in amino acids: CASSSRLAGEAETQYF. The DNA of the CDR3 is TGTGCCAGCAGTTCCAGATTAGCGGGAGAGGCAGAGACCCAGTACTTC. Variable domain in full (rest from reference TRBV28 and TRBJ2-5): DVKVTQSSRYLVKRTGEKVFLECVQDMDHENMFWYRQDPGLGLRLIYFSYDVKMKEKGDIPEGYSVSREKKERFSLILESASTNQTSMYLCASSSRLAGEAETQYFGPGTRLLVL.

V and J are TRBV11-2 and TRBJ2-5; D perhaps matches TRBD1 (6 bases). CDR1 is SGHAT, CDR2 FQNNGV, per germline. V shed 5 bases and J shed 5 bases, with 27 bases lying between them. The CDR3 has 18 residues. As DNA, the CDR3 is TGTGCCAGCAGCCTCAGCGAAAGGGGGATCGGTTTAGGGGAGACCCAGTACTTC. Its protein product is CASSLSERGIGLGETQYF.

This clone showed up just once. Other DNA sequences in this sample translate to the same CDR3. The chain employs TRBV5-1 and TRBJ2-3; no firm D call. The germline V gene encodes CDR1 SGHRS and CDR2 YFSETQ. V lost 1 base and J 0 bases, leaving 0 bases between the germline ends. The CDR3 is 12 residues long. DNA for the CDR3: TGCGCCAGCAGCTTGAGCACAGATACGCAGTATTTT. Amino acid sequence: CASSLSTDTQYF.

This chain uses TRBV5-1 with TRBJ1-5; no firm D call. The CDR3 contains 13 residues. CDR1 is SGHRS and CDR2 is YFSETQ in the germline V gene. V was pared by 0 bases and J by 4 bases, with 5 bases between. The CDR3 loop is CASSLGRNQPQHF. CDR3 DNA: TGCGCCAGCAGCTTGGGCAGAAATCAGCCCCAGCATTTT.

In its sample, this clone was seen once. The chain joins TRBV6-4 to TRBJ2-1, with 10 bases matching TRBD2. The trim removed 3 bases at V and 12 bases at J, leaving 14 bases unmatched. CDR1 is MRHNA, CDR2 SNTAGT, per germline. The CDR3 totals 16 residues. The CDR3 DNA reads as TGTGCCAGCAGTGAGGCTAGCGGGGGACCGGATCATTTGCAGTTCTTC. This encodes CASSEASGGPDHLQFF.

V and J are TRBV21-1 and TRBJ1-6. TRBV21-1 is deemed a pseudogene. The CDR3 is 18 amino acids. The CDR3 sequence is CASSRVGRVSSYNSPLHF. CDR3 DNA: TGTGCCAGCAGCAGAGTGGGACGGGTGAGCTCCTATAATTCACCCCTCCACTTT.

This clone was picked up a small number of times. The gene calls are TRBV5-5 and TRBJ1-6, with D maybe TRBD1 (5 bases). V lost 4 bases to trimming and J lost 4 bases, with 9 bases between them. The CDR3 extends over 14 amino acids. CDR1 and CDR2 (germline): SGHKS, YYEKEE (reference sequence). CDR3 amino acids: CASSPGPYNSPLHF. CDR3 bases: TGTGCCAGCAGCCCGGGACCTTATAATTCACCCCTCCACTTT. The variable domain in full, completed from reference TRBV5-5 and TRBJ1-6, reads DAGVTQSPTHLIKTRGQQVTLRCSPISGHKSVSWYQQVLGQGPQFIFQYYEKEERGRGNFPDRFSARQFPNYSSELNVNALLLGDSALYLCASSPGPYNSPLHFGNGTRLTVT.

The CDR3 bases are TGTGCCAGCAAGAAGCAGGGGGTAACTAACTATGGCTACACCTTC. Amino acid sequence: CASKKQGVTNYGYTF. The V and J genes are TRBV28 and TRBJ1-2, with 7 positions matching TRBD1. This CDR3 has 15 residues. J was trimmed by 0 bases and V by 7 bases; bases with no gene match: 8. The germline V gene encodes CDR1 MDHEN and CDR2 SYDVKM.

The V gene is TRBV5-1, the J gene TRBJ2-5; 10 bases match TRBD1. Trimming took 7 bases from V and 8 from J; bases not matched to a gene: 17. CDR1 and CDR2 (germline): SGHRS, YFSETQ. The CDR3 covers 16 residues. Here the CDR3 reads CASRPETGGHWGTQYF. As DNA, the CDR3 is TGCGCCAGCCGCCCCGAGACAGGGGGCCATTGGGGTACCCAGTACTTC.

The V call is TRBV9, the J call TRBJ1-5; no clear D gene. CDR1 is SGDLS and CDR2 is YYNGEE in the germline V gene. With 0 bases removed from V and 7 bases from J, the gap between germline ends came to 11 bases. The CDR3 runs 14 residues. This CDR3 reads CASSVGPEGQPQHF. The CDR3 DNA reads as TGTGCCAGCAGCGTAGGGCCCGAGGGACAGCCCCAGCATTTT.

This chain uses TRBV3-1 (or the pseudogene TRBV3-2) with TRBJ1-1, with D possibly being TRBD1 (5 bases). The CDR3 has 15 amino acids. Germline V gene sequence: CDR1 LGHDT, CDR2 YNNKEL (reference sequence). Trimming took off 0 bases at V and 1 base at J, with 9 bases between the two ends. In nucleotides, the CDR3 is TGTGCCAGCAGCCAAGATCCCACAGGGAACACTGAAGCTTTCTTT. This translates into CASSQDPTGNTEAFF.

In its sample, this clone was seen once. The rearrangement joins TRBV7-8 to TRBJ1-1, with D possibly being TRBD1 (5 bases). V gave up 1 base and J gave up 6 bases, with 18 bases separating them. The CDR3 covers 16 residues. Germline loops: CDR1 SGHVS, CDR2 FQNEAQ. Here the CDR3 DNA reads TGTGCCAGCAGCTTAGATGGGAGTTTTCGGGGCGCTGAAGCTTTCTTT. This gives the protein CASSLDGSFRGAEAFF. The full variable domain, its missing parts supplied by reference TRBV7-8 and TRBJ1-1, is GAGVSQSPRYKVAKRGQDVALRCDPISGHVSLFWYQQALGQGPEFLTYFQNEAQLDKSGLPSDRFFAERPEGSVSTLKIQRTQQEDSAVYLCASSLDGSFRGAEAFFGQGTRLTVV.

The chain has TRBV6-5 and TRBJ2-7; D may correspond to TRBD1 or TRBD2 (5 bases each). Trimming removed 7 bases at V and 3 bases at J, with 13 bases between. The CDR3 covers 13 residues. Germline CDR1 MNHEY, CDR2 SVGAGI. The CDR3 is CASIPGTRYEQYF. In DNA form, the CDR3 reads TGTGCCAGCATCCCAGGGACCCGCTACGAGCAGTACTTC.

The chain is built from TRBV7-6 and TRBJ2-1; possible D gene TRBD2, 5 bases. The V gene lost 2 bases and the J gene lost 3 bases, with 8 bases spanning the gap. Germline V CDR1 and CDR2: SGHVS, FNYEAQ. This CDR3 is 14 amino acids long. CDR3 protein: CASSLNEGYNEQFF. DNA of the CDR3: TGTGCCAGCAGCTTAAATGAGGGCTACAATGAGCAGTTCTTC.

The V call is TRBV30, the J call TRBJ1-1; D may be TRBD1 (5 bases). This CDR3 comprises 16 residues. Germline CDR1 GTSNPN, CDR2 SVGIG (reference sequence). Trimming removed 0 bases at V and 1 base at J, with 15 bases between. CDR3 protein: CAWSVLGGAGNTEAFF. The DNA for the CDR3 is TGTGCCTGGAGTGTACTGGGGGGAGCCGGGAACACTGAAGCTTTCTTT.

The chain is built from TRBV27 and TRBJ2-2, with D uncertain. With 7 bases removed from V and 3 bases from J, the gap between germline ends came to 3 bases. Per the germline V gene, CDR1 is MNHEY and CDR2 is SMNVEV (reference sequence). The CDR3 spans 11 residues. CDR3 DNA: TGTGCCAGCACCCACACCGGGGAGCTGTTTTTT. It translates to CASTHTGELFF.